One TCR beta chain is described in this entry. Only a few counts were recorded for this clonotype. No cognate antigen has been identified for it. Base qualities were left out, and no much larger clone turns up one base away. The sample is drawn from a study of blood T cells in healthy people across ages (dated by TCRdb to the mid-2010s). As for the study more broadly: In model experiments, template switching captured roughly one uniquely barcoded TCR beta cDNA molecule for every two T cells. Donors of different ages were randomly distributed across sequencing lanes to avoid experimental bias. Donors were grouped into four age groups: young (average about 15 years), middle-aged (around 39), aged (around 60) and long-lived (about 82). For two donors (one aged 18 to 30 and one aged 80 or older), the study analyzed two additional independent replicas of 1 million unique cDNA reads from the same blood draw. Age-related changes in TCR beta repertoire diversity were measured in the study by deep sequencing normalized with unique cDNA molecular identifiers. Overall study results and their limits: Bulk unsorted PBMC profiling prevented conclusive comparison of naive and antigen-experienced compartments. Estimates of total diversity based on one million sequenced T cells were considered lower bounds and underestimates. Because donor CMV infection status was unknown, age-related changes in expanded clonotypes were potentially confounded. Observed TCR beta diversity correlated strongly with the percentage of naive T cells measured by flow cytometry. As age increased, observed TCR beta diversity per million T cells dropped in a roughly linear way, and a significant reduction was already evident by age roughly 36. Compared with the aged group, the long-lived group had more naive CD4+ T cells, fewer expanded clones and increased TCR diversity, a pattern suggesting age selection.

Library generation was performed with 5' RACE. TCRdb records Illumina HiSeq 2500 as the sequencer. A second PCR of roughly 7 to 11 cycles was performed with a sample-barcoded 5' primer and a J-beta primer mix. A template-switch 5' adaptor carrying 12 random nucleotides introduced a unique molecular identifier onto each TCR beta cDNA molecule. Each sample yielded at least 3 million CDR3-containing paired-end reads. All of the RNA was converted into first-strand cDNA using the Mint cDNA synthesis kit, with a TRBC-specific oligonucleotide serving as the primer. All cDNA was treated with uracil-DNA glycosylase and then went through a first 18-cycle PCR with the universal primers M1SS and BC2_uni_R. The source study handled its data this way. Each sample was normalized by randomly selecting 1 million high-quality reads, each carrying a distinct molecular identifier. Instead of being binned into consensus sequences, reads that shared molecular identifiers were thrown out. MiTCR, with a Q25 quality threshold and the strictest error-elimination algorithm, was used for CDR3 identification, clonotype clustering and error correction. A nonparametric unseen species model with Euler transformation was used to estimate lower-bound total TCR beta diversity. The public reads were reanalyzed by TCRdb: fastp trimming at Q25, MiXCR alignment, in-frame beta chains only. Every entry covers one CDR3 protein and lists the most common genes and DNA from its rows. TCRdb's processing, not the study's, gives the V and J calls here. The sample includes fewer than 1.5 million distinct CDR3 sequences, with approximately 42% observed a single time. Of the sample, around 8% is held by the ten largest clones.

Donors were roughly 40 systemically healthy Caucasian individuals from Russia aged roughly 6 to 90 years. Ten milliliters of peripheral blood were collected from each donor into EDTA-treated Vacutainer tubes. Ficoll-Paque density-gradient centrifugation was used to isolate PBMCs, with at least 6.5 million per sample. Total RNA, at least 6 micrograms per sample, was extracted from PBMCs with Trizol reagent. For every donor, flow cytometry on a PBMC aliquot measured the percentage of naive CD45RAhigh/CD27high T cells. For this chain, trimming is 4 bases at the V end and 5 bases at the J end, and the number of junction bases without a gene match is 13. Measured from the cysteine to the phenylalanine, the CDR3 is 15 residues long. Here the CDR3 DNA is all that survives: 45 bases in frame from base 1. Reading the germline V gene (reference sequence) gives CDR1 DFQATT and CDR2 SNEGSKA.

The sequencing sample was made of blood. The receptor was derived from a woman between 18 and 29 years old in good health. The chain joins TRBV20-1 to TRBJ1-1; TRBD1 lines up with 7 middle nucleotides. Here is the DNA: TGCAGTGCTAAACCGGGACAGACGAGAAATACTGAAGCTTTCTTT. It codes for CSAKPGQTRNTEAFF.